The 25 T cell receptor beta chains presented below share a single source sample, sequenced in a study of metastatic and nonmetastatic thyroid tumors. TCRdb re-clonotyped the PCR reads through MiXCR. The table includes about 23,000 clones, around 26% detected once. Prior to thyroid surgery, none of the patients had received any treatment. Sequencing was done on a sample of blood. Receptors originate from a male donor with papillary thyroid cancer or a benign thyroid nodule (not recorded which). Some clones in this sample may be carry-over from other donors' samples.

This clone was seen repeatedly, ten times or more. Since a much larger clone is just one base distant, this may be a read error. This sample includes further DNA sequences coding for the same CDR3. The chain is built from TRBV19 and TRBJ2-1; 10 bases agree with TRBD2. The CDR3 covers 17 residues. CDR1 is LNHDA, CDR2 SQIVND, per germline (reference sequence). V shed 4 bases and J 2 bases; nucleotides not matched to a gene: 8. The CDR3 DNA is TGTGCCAGTAGTACTCCCCCTAGCGGGAGCACCTACAATGAGCAGTTCTTC. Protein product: CASSTPPSGSTYNEQFF.

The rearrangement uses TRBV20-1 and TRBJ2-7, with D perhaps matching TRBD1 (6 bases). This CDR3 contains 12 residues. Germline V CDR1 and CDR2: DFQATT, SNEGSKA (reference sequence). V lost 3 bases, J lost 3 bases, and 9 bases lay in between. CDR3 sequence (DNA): TGCAGTGCTAGCCAACAGGGCTACGAGCAGTACTTC. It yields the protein CSASQQGYEQYF.

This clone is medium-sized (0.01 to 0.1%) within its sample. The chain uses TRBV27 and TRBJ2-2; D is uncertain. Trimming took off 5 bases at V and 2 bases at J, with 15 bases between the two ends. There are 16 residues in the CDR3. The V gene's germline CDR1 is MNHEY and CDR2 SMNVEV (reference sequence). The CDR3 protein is CASSPRYRLNTGELFF. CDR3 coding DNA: TGTGCCAGCAGTCCGCGCTACAGATTAAACACCGGGGAGCTGTTTTTT.

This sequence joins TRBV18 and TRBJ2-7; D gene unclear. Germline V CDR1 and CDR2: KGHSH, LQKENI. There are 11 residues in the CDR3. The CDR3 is CSSSPAYEQYF. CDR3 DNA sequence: TGTTCGAGCTCACCTGCCTACGAGCAGTACTTC.

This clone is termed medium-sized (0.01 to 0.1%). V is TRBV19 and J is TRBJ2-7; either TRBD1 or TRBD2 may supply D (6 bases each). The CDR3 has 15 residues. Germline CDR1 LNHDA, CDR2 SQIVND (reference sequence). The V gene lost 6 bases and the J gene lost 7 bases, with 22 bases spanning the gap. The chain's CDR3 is CASSQGGGPNLEQYF. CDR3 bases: TGTGCCAGTAGCCAAGGAGGGGGGCCCAACCTGGAGCAGTACTTC. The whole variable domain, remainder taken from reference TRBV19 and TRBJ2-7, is DGGITQSPKYLFRKEGQNVTLSCEQNLNHDAMYWYRQDPGQGLRLIYYSQIVNDFQKGDIAEGYSVSREKKESFPLTVTSAQKNPTAFYLCASSQGGGPNLEQYFGPGTRLTVT.

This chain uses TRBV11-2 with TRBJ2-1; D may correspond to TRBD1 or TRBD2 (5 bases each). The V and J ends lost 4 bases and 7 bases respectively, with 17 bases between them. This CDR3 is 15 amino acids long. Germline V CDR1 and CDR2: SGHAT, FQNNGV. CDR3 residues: CASSSFGGYSNEQFF. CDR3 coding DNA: TGTGCCAGCAGCTCGTTTGGGGGTTATTCAAATGAGCAGTTCTTC. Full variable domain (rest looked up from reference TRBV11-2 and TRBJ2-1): EAGVAQSPRYKIIEKRQSVAFWCNPISGHATLYWYQQILGQGPKLLIQFQNNGVVDDSQLPKDRFSAERLKGVDSTLKIQPAKLEDSAVYLCASSSFGGYSNEQFFGPGTRLTVL.

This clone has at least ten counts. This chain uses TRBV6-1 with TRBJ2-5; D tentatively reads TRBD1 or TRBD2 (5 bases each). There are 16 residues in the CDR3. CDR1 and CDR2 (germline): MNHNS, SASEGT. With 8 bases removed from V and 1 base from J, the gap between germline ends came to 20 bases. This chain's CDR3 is CASPRPGRDPQETQYF. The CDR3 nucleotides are TGTGCCAGCCCTCGGCCCGGACGGGACCCCCAAGAGACCCAGTACTTC.

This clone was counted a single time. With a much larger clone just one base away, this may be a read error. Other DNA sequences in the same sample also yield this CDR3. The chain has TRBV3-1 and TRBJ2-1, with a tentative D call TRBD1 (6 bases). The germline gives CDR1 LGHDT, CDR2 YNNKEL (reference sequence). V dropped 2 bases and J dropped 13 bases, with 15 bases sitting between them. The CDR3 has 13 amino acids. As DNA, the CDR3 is TGTGCCAGCAGCCAATTGACACAGGGTGAACAGTTCTTC. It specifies CASSQLTQGEQFF.

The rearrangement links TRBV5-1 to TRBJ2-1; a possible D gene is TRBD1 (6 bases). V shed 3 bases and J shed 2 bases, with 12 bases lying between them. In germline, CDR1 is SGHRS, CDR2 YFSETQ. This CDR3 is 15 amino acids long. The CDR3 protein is CASSSTGNTYNEQFF. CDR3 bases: TGCGCCAGCAGCTCGACAGGTAATACCTACAATGAGCAGTTCTTC.

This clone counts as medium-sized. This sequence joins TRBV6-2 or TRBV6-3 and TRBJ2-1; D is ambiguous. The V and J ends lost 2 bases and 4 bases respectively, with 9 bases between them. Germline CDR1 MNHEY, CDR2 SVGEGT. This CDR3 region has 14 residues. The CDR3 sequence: CASSYGAYYNEQFF. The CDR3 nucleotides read TGTGCCAGCAGTTACGGAGCGTATTACAATGAGCAGTTCTTC.

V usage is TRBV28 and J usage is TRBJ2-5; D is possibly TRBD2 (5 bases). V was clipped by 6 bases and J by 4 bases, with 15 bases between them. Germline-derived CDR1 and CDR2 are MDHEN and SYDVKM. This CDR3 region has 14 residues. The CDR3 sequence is CASRWAPEGETQYF. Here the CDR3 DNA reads TGTGCCAGCAGATGGGCCCCCGAGGGAGAGACCCAGTACTTC.

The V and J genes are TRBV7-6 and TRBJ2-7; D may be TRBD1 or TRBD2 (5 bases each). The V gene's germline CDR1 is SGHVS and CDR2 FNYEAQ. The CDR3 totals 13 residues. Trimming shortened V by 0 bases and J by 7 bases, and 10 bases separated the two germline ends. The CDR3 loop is CASSLAGEWEQYF. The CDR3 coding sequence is TGTGCCAGCAGCTTAGCGGGGGAATGGGAGCAGTACTTC.

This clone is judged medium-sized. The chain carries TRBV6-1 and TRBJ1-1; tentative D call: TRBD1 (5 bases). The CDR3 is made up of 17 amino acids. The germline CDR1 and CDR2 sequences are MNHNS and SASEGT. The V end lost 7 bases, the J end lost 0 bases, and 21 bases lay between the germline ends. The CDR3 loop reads CASNFLAAGTMNTEAFF. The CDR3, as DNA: TGTGCCAGCAACTTCTTGGCGGCGGGGACGATGAACACTGAAGCTTTCTTT.

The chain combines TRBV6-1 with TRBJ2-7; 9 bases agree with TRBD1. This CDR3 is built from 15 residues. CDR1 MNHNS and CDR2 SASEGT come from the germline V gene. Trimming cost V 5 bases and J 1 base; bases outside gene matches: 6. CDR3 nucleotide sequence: TGTGCCAGCAGTCCCCTGGGACAGGGTTCCTACGAGCAGTACTTC. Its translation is CASSPLGQGSYEQYF.

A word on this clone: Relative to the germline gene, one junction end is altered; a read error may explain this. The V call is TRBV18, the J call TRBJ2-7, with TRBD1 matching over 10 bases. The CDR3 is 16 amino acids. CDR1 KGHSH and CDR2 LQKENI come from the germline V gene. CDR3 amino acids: CASSPPGTGATYEQDF. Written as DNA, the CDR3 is TGTGCGAGCTCACCCCCTGGGACAGGGGCTACCTACGAGCAGGACTTC.

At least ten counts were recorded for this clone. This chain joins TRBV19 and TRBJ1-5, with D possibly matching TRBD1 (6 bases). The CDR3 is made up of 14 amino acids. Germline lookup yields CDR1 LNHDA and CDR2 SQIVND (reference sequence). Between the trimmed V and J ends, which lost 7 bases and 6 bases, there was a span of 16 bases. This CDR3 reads CASTQGPGSQPQHF. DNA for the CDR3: TGTGCCAGTACTCAGGGGCCCGGGAGTCAGCCCCAGCATTTT.

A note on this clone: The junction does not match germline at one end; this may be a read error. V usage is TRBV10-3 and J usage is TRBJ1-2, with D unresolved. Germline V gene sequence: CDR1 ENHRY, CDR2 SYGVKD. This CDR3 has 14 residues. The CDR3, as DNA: TGTGGCATCATTGAGTCGCCGGTAGCCTATTGCTACACCTTC. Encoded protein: CGIIESPVAYCYTF.

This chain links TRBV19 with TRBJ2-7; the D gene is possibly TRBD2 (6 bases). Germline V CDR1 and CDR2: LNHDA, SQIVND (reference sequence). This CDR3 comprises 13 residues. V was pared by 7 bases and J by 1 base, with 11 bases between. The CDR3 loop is CASIGLLSYEQYF. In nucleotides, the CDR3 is TGTGCCAGTATTGGACTACTATCCTACGAGCAGTACTTC.

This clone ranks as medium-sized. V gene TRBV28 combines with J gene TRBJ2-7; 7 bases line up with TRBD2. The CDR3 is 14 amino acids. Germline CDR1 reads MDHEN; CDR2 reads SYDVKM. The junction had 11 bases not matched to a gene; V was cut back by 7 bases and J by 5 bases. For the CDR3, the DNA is TGTGCCAGCAAGATGGGAGGGTTTATCCACGAGCAGTACTTC. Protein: CASKMGGFIHEQYF.

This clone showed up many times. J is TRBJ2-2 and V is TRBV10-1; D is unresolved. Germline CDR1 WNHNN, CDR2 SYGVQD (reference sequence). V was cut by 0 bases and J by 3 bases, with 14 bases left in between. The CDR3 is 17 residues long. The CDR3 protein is CASSESSQPSDTGELFF. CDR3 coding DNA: TGCGCCAGCAGTGAGTCGTCGCAGCCTTCGGACACCGGGGAGCTGTTTTTT.

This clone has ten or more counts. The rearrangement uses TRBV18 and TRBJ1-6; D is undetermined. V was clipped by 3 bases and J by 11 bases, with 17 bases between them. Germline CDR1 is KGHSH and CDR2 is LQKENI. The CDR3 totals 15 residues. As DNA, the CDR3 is TGTGCCAGCTCACCTTTTGACGGGCAGATTACACCCCTCCACTTT. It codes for CASSPFDGQITPLHF.

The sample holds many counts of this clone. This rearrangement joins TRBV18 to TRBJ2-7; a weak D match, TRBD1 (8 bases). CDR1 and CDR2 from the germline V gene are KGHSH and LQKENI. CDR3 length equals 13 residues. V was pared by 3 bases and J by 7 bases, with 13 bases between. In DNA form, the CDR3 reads TGTGCCAGCTCACCGCCACAGGGGGGGGAGCAGTACTTC. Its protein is CASSPPQGGEQYF.

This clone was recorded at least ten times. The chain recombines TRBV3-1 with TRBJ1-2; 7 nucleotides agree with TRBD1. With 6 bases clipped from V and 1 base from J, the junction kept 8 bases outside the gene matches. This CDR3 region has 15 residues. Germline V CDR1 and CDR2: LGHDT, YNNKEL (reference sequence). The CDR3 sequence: CASSQPGQLNYGYTF. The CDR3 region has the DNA TGTGCCAGCAGTCAACCGGGACAGCTTAACTATGGCTACACCTTC. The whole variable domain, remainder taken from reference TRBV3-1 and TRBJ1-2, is DTAVSQTPKYLVTQMGNDKSIKCEQNLGHDTMYWYKQDSKKFLKIMFSYNNKELIINETVPNRFSPKSPDKAHLNLHINSLELGDSAVYFCASSQPGQLNYGYTFGSGTRLTVV.

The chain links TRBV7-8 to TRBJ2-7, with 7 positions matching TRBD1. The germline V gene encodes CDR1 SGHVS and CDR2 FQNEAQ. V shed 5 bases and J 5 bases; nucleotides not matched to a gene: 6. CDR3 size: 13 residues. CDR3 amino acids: CASSLDRAHEQYF. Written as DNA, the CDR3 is TGTGCCAGCAGCCTAGACAGGGCCCACGAGCAGTACTTC.

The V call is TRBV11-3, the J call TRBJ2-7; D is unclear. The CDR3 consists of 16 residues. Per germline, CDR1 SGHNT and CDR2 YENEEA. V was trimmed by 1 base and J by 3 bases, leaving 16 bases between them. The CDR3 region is CASSLVHSTIGYEQYF. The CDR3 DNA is TGTGCCAGCAGCTTAGTCCACAGCACCATTGGCTACGAGCAGTACTTC.